This TCR beta chain comes out of a study of blood T cell repertoires in COVID-19. The wider study: T cells, B-cell-depleted T cells, or PBMCs supplied cDNA or gDNA.

In the authors' workflow: Counts of nucleated cells, estimated from reference gene primer amplification, were obtained. Sequencing was performed with immunoSEQ multiplex PCR; in TCRdb, only in-frame clones are kept and a portion is missing. V, J and clone size are taken as reported in that table, and D and trimming were inferred from the DNA itself. This table holds roughly 450,000 clones, 90% found once. The germline gives CDR1 LGHDT, CDR2 YNNKEL (reference sequence). V lost 4 bases and J 0 bases, leaving 13 bases between the germline ends. CDR3 length: 16 amino acids. Clinical history reported by participants formed the basis on which cohorts were assigned. This clone was seen only once.

The specimen sequenced was PBMCs or T cells enriched from blood (not recorded which). The rearrangement joins TRBV3-1 (or the pseudogene TRBV3-2) to TRBJ1-3; the D is unclear. This clonotype originated in a man younger than 30 who had recovered from COVID-19. CDR3 in amino acids: CASSPQGEDSGNTIYF. CDR3 coding DNA: TGTGCCAGCAGCCCCCAAGGCGAGGACTCTGGAAACACCATATATTTT.